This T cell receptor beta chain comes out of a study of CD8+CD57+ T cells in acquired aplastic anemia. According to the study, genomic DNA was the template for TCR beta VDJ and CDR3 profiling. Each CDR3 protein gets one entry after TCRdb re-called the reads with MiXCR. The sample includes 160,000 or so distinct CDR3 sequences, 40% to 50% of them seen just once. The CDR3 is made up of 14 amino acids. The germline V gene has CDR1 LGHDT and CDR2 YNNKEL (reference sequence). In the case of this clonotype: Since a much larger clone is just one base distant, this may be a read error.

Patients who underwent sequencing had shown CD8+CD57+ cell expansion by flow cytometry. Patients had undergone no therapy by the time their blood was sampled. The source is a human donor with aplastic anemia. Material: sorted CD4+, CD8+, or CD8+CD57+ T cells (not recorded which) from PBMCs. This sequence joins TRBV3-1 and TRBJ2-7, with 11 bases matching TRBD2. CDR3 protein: CAGSPGLAAYEQYF. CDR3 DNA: TGTGCCGGCAGCCCGGGACTAGCGGCCTACGAGCAGTACTTC.